The 13 T cell receptor beta chains listed next were all sequenced from one sample in a study of human T cells and chemical hapten exposure. Time point meaning: pre-sensitization, week 0. Indicated treatment: therapeutic diphenylcyclopropenone sensitization with weekly scalp DPC. TCRdb ran MiXCR on the RACE reads and lists one entry per CDR3 protein. The data show tens of thousands of distinct CDR3 sequences, with approximately 11% seen just once and roughly 5.2% held by the top ten. Sequenced here: whole blood, sampled in connection with sensitization to the hapten diphenylcyclopropenone (DPC). All receptors derive from a woman aged 50 to 60 with alopecia areata. Some clones in this sample may be carry-over from other donors' samples.

This clonotype was counted at least ten times. This chain connects TRBV20-1 to TRBJ1-1; TRBD1 matches at 10 bases. Trimming took 1 base from V and 4 from J; bases not matched to a gene: 15. This CDR3 is 18 amino acids long. Germline values: CDR1 DFQATT, CDR2 SNEGSKA (reference sequence). This CDR3 reads CSARAIPGQGSLGTEAFF. For the CDR3, the DNA is TGCAGTGCTAGAGCCATACCGGGACAGGGGAGTCTTGGCACTGAAGCTTTCTTT.

This clonotype was recorded many times. The gene calls are TRBV10-3 and TRBJ2-2, with TRBD2 identical over 9 bases. Germline loops: CDR1 ENHRY, CDR2 SYGVKD. The trim removed 6 bases at V and 6 bases at J, leaving 8 bases unmatched. This CDR3 region has 15 residues. CDR3 sequence: CAIRRVAGVSGELFF. The DNA for the CDR3 is TGTGCCATCAGGAGGGTAGCGGGAGTTTCCGGGGAGCTGTTTTTT.

This clonotype was seen only a few times. The chain carries TRBV20-1 and TRBJ1-3, with D perhaps matching TRBD1 (5 bases). The CDR3 contains 14 residues. Germline V gene sequence: CDR1 DFQATT, CDR2 SNEGSKA (reference sequence). V was shortened by 6 bases and J by 4 bases, with 16 bases between the two germline ends. CDR3 DNA: TGCAGTGCCTCTGTGGGGGGATACGGAAACACCATATATTTT. Translated: CSASVGGYGNTIYF.

This clonotype was observed a handful of times. The J gene is TRBJ2-5, the V gene TRBV2, with D unresolved. Looked up from germline, CDR1 is SNHLY and CDR2 is FYNNEI. CDR3 size: 11 residues. V shed 6 bases and J shed 3 bases, with 5 bases lying between them. The CDR3, as DNA: TGTGCCAGCAGCAAAGAAGAGACCCAGTACTTC. It yields the protein CASSKEETQYF. Complete variable domain (other parts from reference TRBV2 and TRBJ2-5): EPEVTQTPSHQVTQMGQEVILRCVPISNHLYFYWYRQILGQKVEFLVSFYNNEISEKSEIFDDQFSVERPDGSNFTLKIRSTKLEDSAMYFCASSKEETQYFGPGTRLLVL.

The chain recombines TRBV29-1 with TRBJ2-3; 15 positions match TRBD2. The CDR3 is 17 amino acids. V shed 0 bases, J shed 7 bases, and the junction held 8 bases outside the gene matches. Germline lookup yields CDR1 SQVTM and CDR2 ANQGSEA. This CDR3 reads CSVEEFRTSGGAHTQYF. CDR3 bases: TGCAGCGTTGAAGAGTTCCGGACTAGCGGGGGGGCCCATACGCAGTATTTT.

This clonotype came up many times. The chain employs TRBV11-2 and TRBJ2-1; 8 bases align to TRBD2. Per the germline V gene, CDR1 is SGHAT and CDR2 is FQNNGV. V trimming: 6 bases; J trimming: 2 bases; junction bases outside the gene matches: 15. This CDR3 has 18 residues. Here the CDR3 DNA reads TGTGCCAGCAGTTTCCTCGTAACCGGGAGGGTGACCTACAATGAGCAGTTCTTC. It translates to CASSFLVTGRVTYNEQFF.

This clonotype was seen ten or more times. This chain joins TRBV7-9 and TRBJ2-3; 12 nucleotides align to TRBD2. Germline CDR1 is SEHNR and CDR2 is FQNEAQ (reference sequence). There are 16 residues in the CDR3. With V trimmed by 7 bases and J by 6 bases, 11 bases remained unmatched. CDR3 nucleotides: TGTGCCAGCACTCGATCGACTAGCGGGGGTACGGATACGCAGTATTTT. Encoded protein: CASTRSTSGGTDTQYF.

In this sample, this clonotype turned up many times. V usage is TRBV6-2 or TRBV6-3 and J usage is TRBJ2-3, with 13 bases aligning to TRBD2. Germline V lookup: CDR1 MNHEY, CDR2 SVGEGT. The CDR3 is 18 residues long. The V and J ends lost 2 bases and 2 bases, in that order; junction bases with no gene match: 7. The CDR3 DNA reads as TGTGCCAGCAGTTACACCCCGGGACTAGCGGGGACCACAGATACGCAGTATTTT. Translated: CASSYTPGLAGTTDTQYF.

This clonotype was seen a handful of times. This chain links TRBV6-5 with TRBJ2-5; no clear D. With 3 bases removed from V and 5 bases from J, the gap between germline ends came to 13 bases. The CDR3 totals 14 residues. The germline CDR1 and CDR2 sequences are MNHEY and SVGAGI. The CDR3 bases are TGTGCCAGCAGTTATCGTGACACCCGGGAGACCCAGTACTTC. Its translation: CASSYRDTRETQYF.

The sample holds a few counts of this clonotype. The V call is TRBV12-3 or TRBV12-4, the J call TRBJ1-1, with D unresolved. V was shortened by 1 base and J by 5 bases, with 11 bases between the two germline ends. There are 14 residues in the CDR3. The CDR3 sequence is CASSLDSGMTEAFF. The CDR3 region has the DNA TGTGCCAGCAGTTTAGACAGTGGGATGACTGAAGCTTTCTTT.

This clonotype has at least ten counts. V and J are TRBV9 and TRBJ1-3, with TRBD1 matching 7 bases. V gave up 3 bases and J gave up 3 bases; unmatched junction bases: 9. This CDR3 is built from 16 residues. CDR1 SGDLS and CDR2 YYNGEE come from the germline V gene. CDR3 sequence (DNA): TGTGCCAGCAGCGCCGGACAGGACTGGATTGGAAACACCATATATTTT. Encoded protein: CASSAGQDWIGNTIYF.

In its sample, this clonotype was seen a few times. The V and J genes are TRBV7-2 and TRBJ1-2; no clear D. Between the trimmed V and J ends, which lost 1 base and 4 bases, there was a span of 7 bases. The length of the CDR3 is 13 residues. From germline, CDR1 is SGHTA and CDR2 FQGNSA. The CDR3: CASSLGAIYGYTF. In nucleotides, the CDR3 is TGTGCCAGCAGCTTAGGGGCAATCTATGGCTACACCTTC.

This rearrangement joins TRBV5-1 to TRBJ2-1; D remains ambiguous. Trimming stripped 0 bases from V and 4 bases from J, with 8 bases between. Germline values: CDR1 SGHRS, CDR2 YFSETQ. The CDR3 has 14 amino acids. DNA of the CDR3: TGCGCCAGCAGCTTGGAAGTTACGTACAATGAGCAGTTCTTC. Translating gives CASSLEVTYNEQFF.